These 21 T cell receptor beta chains came from one sample sequenced in a study of T cells in women clearing cervical HPV infection. Repertoires were generated with immunoSEQ multiplex PCR, while TCRdb's copy carries only in-frame clones and drops some. This listing includes roughly 31,000 clones. Sample: blood buffy coat. Receptors were obtained from a woman aged 18 to 75 with a cervical HPV16 infection that either progressed to CIN3+ or cleared (not recorded which).

The DNA read from the CDR3 is TGTGCCAGCAGCTTGGCCGACACCTACAATGAG. It is translated as CASSLADTYNE. The whole CDR3 is CASSLADTYNEQFF. V usage is TRBV5-8 and J usage is TRBJ2-1; D ambiguous. The CDR3 end falls 3 residues outside the read, so it is completed with the germline J gene. Trimming left V 0 bases short and J 2 bases short, with 6 bases between. This CDR3 has 14 residues. Germline CDR1 and CDR2: SGHTS and YDEGEE. The whole variable domain, filled in from reference TRBV5-8 and TRBJ2-1, reads EAGVTQSPTHLIKTRGQQATLRCSPISGHTSVYWYQQALGLGLQFLLWYDEGEERNRGNFPPRFSGRQFPNYSSELNVNALELEDSALYLCASSLADTYNEQFFGPGTRLTVL.

Turning to this clone: The read ends 3 residues early relative to the CDR3; the germline J gene fills the gap. J is TRBJ1-2 and V is TRBV5-1, with 7 positions matching TRBD1. This CDR3 has 13 residues. The ends lost 0 bases at V and 4 bases at J; junction bases unmatched: 0. CDR1 is SGHRS and CDR2 is YFSETQ in the germline V gene. CDR3 sequence reads: CASSLAGGYGYTF. CDR3 bases read: TGCGCCAGCAGCTTGGCAGGGGGCTATGGC. Full variable domain (missing parts from reference TRBV5-1 and TRBJ1-2): KAGVTQTPRYLIKTRGQQVTLSCSPISGHRSVSWYQQTPGQGLQFLFEYFSETQRNKGNFPGRFSGRQFSNSRSEMNVSTLELGDSALYLCASSLAGGYGYTFGSGTRLTVV.

Note on this clone: The CDR3 end is not reached by the read, which stops 3 residues before it; the germline J gene fills it in. The chain has TRBV19 and TRBJ2-4; possible D gene TRBD2, 6 bases. The germline gives CDR1 LNHDA, CDR2 SQIVND (reference sequence). The CDR3 sequence is 12 residues long. Incomplete CDR3 DNA: TGTGCCAGTAGTATCGGAGGGCTTGGT. Its protein product is CASSIGGLG. The whole CDR3 sequence is CASSIGGLGQYF.

Here the CDR3 reads CASSSSLGGAGQGEAFF. CDR3 DNA (partial): TGTGCCAGCAGTTCCTCATTAGGGGGGGCCGGACAGGGCGAA. The rearrangement uses TRBV6-2 or TRBV6-3 and TRBJ1-1; 8 bases are a match to TRBD1. The read ends 3 residues early relative to the CDR3; the germline J gene fills the gap. The CDR3 has 17 amino acids. Germline values: CDR1 MNHEY, CDR2 SVGEGT.

Turning to this clone: The read ends 3 residues before the CDR3 terminus; that terminus is restored from the germline J gene. The same CDR3 also results from other DNA sequences found in this sample. This sequence joins TRBV7-9 and TRBJ1-3, with a tentative D call TRBD1 (6 bases). Germline V gene data show CDR1 as SEHNR and CDR2 as FQNEAQ (reference sequence). Trimming took 1 base from V and 7 from J, leaving 11 bases between them. The CDR3 spans 14 residues. This CDR3 reads CASSLEGVLNTIYF. Incomplete CDR3 DNA: TGTGCCAGCAGCTTAGAGGGGGTGTTGAACACC.

Points on this clone: Read data end 3 residues before the CDR3 end; the end is taken from the germline J gene. V usage is TRBV20-1 and J usage is TRBJ2-3, with 9 bases lining up with TRBD1. CDR3 size: 16 residues. The germline V gene encodes CDR1 DFQATT and CDR2 SNEGSKA (reference sequence). Losses at the gene ends were 6 bases for V and 8 bases for J; bases not matched to a gene: 18. The covered CDR3 bases are TGCAGTGCCCCATTAAATCCGGGACAGGGACAAAGTACG. Residues: CSAPLNPGQGQST. The full CDR3 sequence reads CSAPLNPGQGQSTQYF.

As to this clone: The read terminates 3 residues before the CDR3 end, so the remaining end is supplied by the germline J gene. V and J are TRBV20-1 and TRBJ1-2; D is perhaps TRBD1 (6 bases). V lost 0 bases and J 7 bases, leaving 9 bases between the germline ends. The CDR3 is made up of 12 amino acids. The germline V gene encodes CDR1 DFQATT and CDR2 SNEGSKA (reference sequence). The CDR3 DNA, read in part, is TGCAGTGCTAGAGATGGACAGTTTGGC. Its translation is CSARDGQFG. The complete CDR3 reads CSARDGQFGYTF.

This chain's CDR3 is CATSRDGEGYNEKLFF. The CDR3 bases that were read are TGTGCCACCAGCAGAGATGGGGAGGGGTACAATGAAAAA. The rearrangement links TRBV15 to TRBJ1-4, with D perhaps TRBD1 (5 bases). The read stops 3 residues short of the end of the CDR3; the missing end is completed from the germline J gene. Germline CDR1 reads LNHNV; CDR2 reads YYDKDF (reference sequence). The CDR3 runs to 16 residues. The germline V and J ends were trimmed by 0 bases and 5 bases, with 13 bases remaining between them.

Note on this clone: The read halts 3 residues ahead of the CDR3 end, with the missing end drawn from the germline J gene. This rearrangement joins TRBV19 to TRBJ1-4, with 8 bases aligning to TRBD1. Per the germline V gene, CDR1 is LNHDA and CDR2 is SQIVND (reference sequence). The CDR3 is 16 amino acids. V lost 3 bases and J lost 4; bases outside the gene matches: 7. CDR3 region: CASSIGVGQGNEKLFF. The covered CDR3 bases are TGTGCCAGTAGTATTGGTGTTGGACAGGGTAATGAAAAA.

For this clone: The read ends 3 residues before the CDR3 terminus; that terminus is restored from the germline J gene. The gene calls are TRBV4-2 and TRBJ2-1; 15 bases fit TRBD2. Per the germline V gene, CDR1 is LGHNA and CDR2 is YNFKEQ. This CDR3 has 18 residues. The J segment lost 7 bases and the V segment lost 4 bases, leaving 11 bases of the junction unmatched. The CDR3 reads CASSRIPGLAGGGNEQFF. The CDR3 bases that were read are TGTGCCAGCAGCCGCATACCGGGACTAGCGGGAGGAGGGAATGAG.

On this clone itself: The read ends 3 residues early relative to the CDR3; the germline J gene fills the gap. The chain has TRBV5-1 and TRBJ1-3; 7 bases map to TRBD1. The V gene's germline CDR1 is SGHRS and CDR2 YFSETQ. The J segment lost 0 bases and the V segment lost 6 bases, leaving 12 bases of the junction unmatched. The CDR3 covers 17 residues. The sequenced part of the CDR3 DNA is TGCGCCAGCACCTCGGGACAGTTCTTTTCCTCTGGAAACACC. Amino acids: CASTSGQFFSSGNT. The complete CDR3 sequence is CASTSGQFFSSGNTIYF.

As for this clone: The read gets to within 3 residues of the CDR3 end, and the germline J gene fills in the rest. The chain recombines TRBV18 with TRBJ1-2, with D possibly matching TRBD1 (5 bases). Germline CDR1 KGHSH, CDR2 LQKENI. This CDR3 is built from 15 residues. The CDR3 loop reads CASSPRLAGGGDYTF. The covered CDR3 bases are TGTGCCAGCTCACCACGACTAGCGGGGGGAGGTGAC. The complete variable domain, with remaining parts taken from reference TRBV18 and TRBJ1-2, reads NAGVMQNPRHLVRRRGQEARLRCSPMKGHSHVYWYRQLPEEGLKFMVYLQKENIIDESGMPKERFSAEFPKEGPSILRIQQVVRGDSAAYFCASSPRLAGGGDYTFGSGTRLTVV.

Notes on this clone: The read halts 3 residues ahead of the CDR3 end, with the missing end drawn from the germline J gene. The chain couples TRBV7-3 to TRBJ1-4; 9 nucleotides agree with TRBD1. Germline V CDR1 and CDR2: SGHTA, FQGTGA. The length of the CDR3 is 18 residues. The CDR3 here is CASSSPGQGLSGANVLFF. CDR3 DNA, as far as it was read: TGTGCCAGCAGCTCACCGGGACAGGGCCTTTCTGGGGCCAACGTA.

As concerns this clone: The CDR3 goes on 3 residues after the read ends, and that part is filled in from the germline J gene. This chain joins TRBV7-9 and TRBJ1-2; a possible D gene is TRBD1 (6 bases). The CDR3 is made up of 12 amino acids. The germline gives CDR1 SEHNR, CDR2 FQNEAQ (reference sequence). Trimming pared 5 bases from V and 6 bases from J, leaving 10 bases between. The CDR3: CASSPGANGYTF. Partial CDR3 DNA: TGTGCCAGCAGCCCAGGGGCTAATGGC.

About this clone itself: The observed sequence ends 3 residues before the CDR3 terminus, with the missing tail filled in from the germline J gene. This chain links TRBV5-1 with TRBJ1-1, with a possible D match to TRBD1 (5 bases). Germline loops: CDR1 SGHRS, CDR2 YFSETQ. Deletions cut 0 bases from V and 1 base from J, with 10 bases between. The CDR3 loop spans 15 amino acids. The sequenced part of the CDR3 DNA is TGCGCCAGCAGCTTGGGCGTGACAGAGAACACTGAA. Residues: CASSLGVTENTE. The whole CDR3 sequence is CASSLGVTENTEAFF.

Concerning this clone: The read ends 3 residues early relative to the CDR3; the germline J gene fills the gap. J is TRBJ1-5 and V is TRBV20-1; 7 bases align to TRBD1. V gave up 0 bases and J gave up 3 bases; unmatched junction bases: 2. This CDR3 contains 14 residues. The germline gives CDR1 DFQATT, CDR2 SNEGSKA (reference sequence). The CDR3 sequence is CSARDGQVNQPQHF. The sequenced CDR3 bases are TGCAGTGCTAGAGATGGACAGGTCAATCAGCCC.

For this clone: The CDR3 end lies 3 residues beyond the end of the read and is filled in from the germline J gene. V usage is TRBV12-5 and J usage is TRBJ1-3, with 8 bases aligning to TRBD1. The CDR3 is made up of 18 amino acids. CDR1 LGHNT and CDR2 FRNRAP come from the germline V gene. Germline trimming cut 5 bases from V and 4 bases from J; bases unmatched to any gene: 16. The CDR3 is CASGQTRQGKWGGNTIYF. The part of the CDR3 DNA that was read is TGTGCTAGTGGTCAAACCCGACAGGGGAAATGGGGGGGAAACACC.

On this clone: The CDR3 end lies 3 residues beyond the end of the read and is filled in from the germline J gene. The chain recombines TRBV4-2 with TRBJ1-2; D remains unclear. Germline lookup yields CDR1 LGHNA and CDR2 YNFKEQ. The CDR3 totals 16 residues. V lost 0 bases to trimming and J lost 4 bases, with 15 bases between them. This chain's CDR3 is CASSQDAHAAIYGYTF. CDR3 bases read: TGTGCCAGCAGCCAAGATGCTCATGCGGCAATCTATGGC.

The part of the CDR3 DNA that was read is TGCAGTGCCCCAGATGTCAGGGATTTGGATTCACCG. Translation gives CSAPDVRDLDSP. The entire CDR3 protein is CSAPDVRDLDSPLFF. This chain connects TRBV20-1 to TRBJ2-2, with D maybe TRBD1 (5 bases). The CDR3 extends 3 residues past the end of the read, so its final part is completed from the germline J gene. CDR3 length equals 15 residues. Germline-derived CDR1 and CDR2 are DFQATT and SNEGSKA (reference sequence).

A word on this clone: The read ends 3 residues early relative to the CDR3; the germline J gene fills the gap. This CDR3 is also generated by other DNA sequences in the sample. This chain links TRBV29-1 with TRBJ1-2, with TRBD1 matching over 7 bases. Germline V lookup: CDR1 SQVTM, CDR2 ANQGSEA. The CDR3 length is 13 residues. CDR3 DNA (partial): TGCAGCGTTGAACCAGGGGGGTCTCGAGGA. Translated, it gives CSVEPGGSRG. From start to end, the CDR3 is CSVEPGGSRGYTF.

Regarding this clone: The read halts 3 residues ahead of the CDR3 end, with the missing end drawn from the germline J gene. The gene calls are TRBV11-2 and TRBJ2-5; 8 bases map to TRBD2. This CDR3 region has 14 residues. Germline V lookup: CDR1 SGHAT, CDR2 FQNNGV. CDR3 DNA, as far as it was read: TGTGCCAGCAGCCCCCGGACTAGCACAGATACC. It is translated as CASSPRTSTDT. The entire CDR3 is CASSPRTSTDTQYF.